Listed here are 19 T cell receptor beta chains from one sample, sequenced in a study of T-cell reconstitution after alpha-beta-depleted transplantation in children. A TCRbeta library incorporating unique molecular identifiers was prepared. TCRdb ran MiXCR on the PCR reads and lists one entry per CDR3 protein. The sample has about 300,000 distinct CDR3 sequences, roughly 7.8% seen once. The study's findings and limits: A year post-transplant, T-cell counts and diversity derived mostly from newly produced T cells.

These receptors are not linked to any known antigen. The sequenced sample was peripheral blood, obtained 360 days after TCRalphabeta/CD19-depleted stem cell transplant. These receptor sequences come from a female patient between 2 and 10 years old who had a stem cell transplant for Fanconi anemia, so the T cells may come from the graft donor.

CDR3 nucleotides: TGTGCCAGCAGCTTGGGGGGACAGGGGTTGTACGAGCAGTACTTC. Encoded protein: CASSLGGQGLYEQYF. J is TRBJ2-7 and V is TRBV7-8, with 10 nucleotides matching TRBD1. Germline V gene data show CDR1 as SGHVS and CDR2 as FQNEAQ. The CDR3 spans 15 residues. Trimming at V came to 3 bases and at J to 4 bases, leaving 6 bases not matched to a gene. The entire variable domain, with the rest obtained from reference TRBV7-8 and TRBJ2-7, is as follows: GAGVSQSPRYKVAKRGQDVALRCDPISGHVSLFWYQQALGQGPEFLTYFQNEAQLDKSGLPSDRFFAERPEGSVSTLKIQRTQQEDSAVYLCASSLGGQGLYEQYFGPGTRLTVT.

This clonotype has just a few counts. CDR3: CASQQGVQTQYF. The CDR3 bases are TGTGCCAGCCAACAGGGAGTGCAGACCCAGTACTTC. J is TRBJ2-5 and V is TRBV2; D possibly corresponds to TRBD1 (6 bases). The CDR3 loop spans 12 amino acids. Germline V gene data show CDR1 as SNHLY and CDR2 as FYNNEI. The germline V and J ends were trimmed by 8 bases and 6 bases, with 13 bases remaining between them.

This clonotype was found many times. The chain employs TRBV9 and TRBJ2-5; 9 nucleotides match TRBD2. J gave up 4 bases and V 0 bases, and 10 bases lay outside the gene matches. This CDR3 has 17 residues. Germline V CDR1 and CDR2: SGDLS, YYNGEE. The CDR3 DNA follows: TGTGCCAGCAGCGTAGGGGCGGGGGGGCGGCAAATAGAGACCCAGTACTTC. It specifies CASSVGAGGRQIETQYF.

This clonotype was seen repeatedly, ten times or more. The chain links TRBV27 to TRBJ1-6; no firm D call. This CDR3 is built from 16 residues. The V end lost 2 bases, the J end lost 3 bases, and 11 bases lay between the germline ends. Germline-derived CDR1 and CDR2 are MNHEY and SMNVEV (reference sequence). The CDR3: CASSLLPGNYNSPLHF. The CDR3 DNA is TGTGCCAGCAGTTTACTTCCAGGCAACTATAATTCACCCCTCCACTTT.

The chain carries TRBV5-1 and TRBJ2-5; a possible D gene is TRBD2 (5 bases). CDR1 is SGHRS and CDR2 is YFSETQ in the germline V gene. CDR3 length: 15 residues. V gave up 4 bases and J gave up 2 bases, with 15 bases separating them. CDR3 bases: TGCGCCAGCAGCCCAAGACGGGGAGTTCAAGAGACCCAGTACTTC. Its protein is CASSPRRGVQETQYF.

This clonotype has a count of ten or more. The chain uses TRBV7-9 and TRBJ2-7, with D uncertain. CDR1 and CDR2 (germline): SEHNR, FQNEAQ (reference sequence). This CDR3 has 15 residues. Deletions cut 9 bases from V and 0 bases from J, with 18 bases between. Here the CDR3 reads CARLGSRSSSYEQYV. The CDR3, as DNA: TGTGCCAGGTTGGGGTCCAGGAGTAGCTCCTACGAGCAGTACGTC.

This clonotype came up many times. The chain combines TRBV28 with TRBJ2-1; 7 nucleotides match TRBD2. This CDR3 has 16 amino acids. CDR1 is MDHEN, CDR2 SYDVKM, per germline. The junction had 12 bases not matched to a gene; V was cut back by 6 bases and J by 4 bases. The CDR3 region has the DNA TGTGCCAGCAGGATGGGGGGGAGCGGGACGTACAATGAGCAGTTCTTC. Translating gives CASRMGGSGTYNEQFF. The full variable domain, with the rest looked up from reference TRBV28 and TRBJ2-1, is DVKVTQSSRYLVKRTGEKVFLECVQDMDHENMFWYRQDPGLGLRLIYFSYDVKMKEKGDIPEGYSVSREKKERFSLILESASTNQTSMYLCASRMGGSGTYNEQFFGPGTRLTVL.

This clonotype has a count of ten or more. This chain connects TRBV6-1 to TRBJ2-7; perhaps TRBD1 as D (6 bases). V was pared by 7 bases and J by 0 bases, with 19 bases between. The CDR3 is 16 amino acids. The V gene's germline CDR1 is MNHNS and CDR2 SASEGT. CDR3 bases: TGTGCCAGCATTGACTTCACAGGGTCCAGCTCCTACGAGCAGTACTTC. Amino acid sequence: CASIDFTGSSSYEQYF.

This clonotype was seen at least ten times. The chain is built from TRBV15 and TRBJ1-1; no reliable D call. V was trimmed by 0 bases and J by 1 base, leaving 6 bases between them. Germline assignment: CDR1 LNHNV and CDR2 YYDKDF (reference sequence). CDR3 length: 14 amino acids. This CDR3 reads CATSRDKGNTEAFF. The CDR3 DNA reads TGTGCCACCAGCAGAGATAAGGGGAACACTGAAGCTTTCTTT.

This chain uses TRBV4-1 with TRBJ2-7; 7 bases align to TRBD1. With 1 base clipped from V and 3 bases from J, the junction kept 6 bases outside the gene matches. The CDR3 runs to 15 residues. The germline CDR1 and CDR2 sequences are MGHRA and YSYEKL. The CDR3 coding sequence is TGCGCCAGCAGCCAAGCGGACAGGAAGGGCTACGAGCAGTACTTC. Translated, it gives CASSQADRKGYEQYF.

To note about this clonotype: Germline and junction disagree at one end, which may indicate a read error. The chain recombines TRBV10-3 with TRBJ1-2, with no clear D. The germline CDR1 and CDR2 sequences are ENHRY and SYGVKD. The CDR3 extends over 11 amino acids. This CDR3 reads CAIGRNELPVF. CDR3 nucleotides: TGTGCCATCGGACGAAACGAGCTGCCGGTCTTC.

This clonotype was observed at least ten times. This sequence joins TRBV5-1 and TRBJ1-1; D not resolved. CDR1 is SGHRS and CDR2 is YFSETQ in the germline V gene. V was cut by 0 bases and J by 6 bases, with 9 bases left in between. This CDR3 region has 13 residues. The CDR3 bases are TGCGCCAGCAGCTTGGAATCGTACGCTGAAGCTTTCTTT. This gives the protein CASSLESYAEAFF. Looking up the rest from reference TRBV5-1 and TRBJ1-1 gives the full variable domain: KAGVTQTPRYLIKTRGQQVTLSCSPISGHRSVSWYQQTPGQGLQFLFEYFSETQRNKGNFPGRFSGRQFSNSRSEMNVSTLELGDSALYLCASSLESYAEAFFGQGTRLTVV.

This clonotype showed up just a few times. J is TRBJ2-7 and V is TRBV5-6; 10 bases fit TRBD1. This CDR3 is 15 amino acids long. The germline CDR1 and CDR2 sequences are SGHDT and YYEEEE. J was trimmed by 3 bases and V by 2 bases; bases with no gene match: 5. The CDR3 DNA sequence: TGTGCCAGCAGCTTCGGACAGGGGGGCTTCTACGAGCAGTACTTC. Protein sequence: CASSFGQGGFYEQYF.

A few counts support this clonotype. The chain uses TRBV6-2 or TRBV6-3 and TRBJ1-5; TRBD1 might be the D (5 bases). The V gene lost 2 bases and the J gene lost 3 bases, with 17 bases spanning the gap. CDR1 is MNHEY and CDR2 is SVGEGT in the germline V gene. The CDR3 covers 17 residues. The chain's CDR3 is CASSYASGGTDNQPQHF. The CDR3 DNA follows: TGTGCCAGCAGTTACGCCTCGGGGGGGACGGACAATCAGCCCCAGCATTTT.

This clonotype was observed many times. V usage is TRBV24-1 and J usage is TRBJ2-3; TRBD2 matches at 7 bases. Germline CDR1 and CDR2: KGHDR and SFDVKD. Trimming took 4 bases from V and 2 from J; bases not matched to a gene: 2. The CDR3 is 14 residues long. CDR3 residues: CATSEAGDTDTQYF. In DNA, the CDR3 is TGTGCCACCAGTGAGGCGGGGGACACAGATACGCAGTATTTT.

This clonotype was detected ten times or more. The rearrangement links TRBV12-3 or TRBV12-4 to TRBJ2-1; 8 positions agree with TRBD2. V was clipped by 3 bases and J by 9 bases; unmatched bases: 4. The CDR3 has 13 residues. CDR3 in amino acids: CASSFAGGVEQFF. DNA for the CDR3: TGTGCCAGCAGTTTCGCGGGGGGAGTTGAGCAGTTCTTC.

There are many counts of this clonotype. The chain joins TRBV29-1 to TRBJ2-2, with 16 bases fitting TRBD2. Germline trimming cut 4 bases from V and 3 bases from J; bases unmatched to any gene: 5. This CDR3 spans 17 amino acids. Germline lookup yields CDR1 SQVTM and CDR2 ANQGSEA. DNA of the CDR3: TGCAGCGTTGCGGGACTAGCGGGGGGGCTGGACACCGGGGAGCTGTTTTTT. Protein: CSVAGLAGGLDTGELFF.

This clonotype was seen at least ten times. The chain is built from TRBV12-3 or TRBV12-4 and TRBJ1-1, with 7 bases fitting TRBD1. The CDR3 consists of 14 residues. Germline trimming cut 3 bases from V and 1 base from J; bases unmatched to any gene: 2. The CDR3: CASSFRGKNTEAFF. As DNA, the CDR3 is TGTGCCAGCAGTTTCAGGGGGAAGAACACTGAAGCTTTCTTT.

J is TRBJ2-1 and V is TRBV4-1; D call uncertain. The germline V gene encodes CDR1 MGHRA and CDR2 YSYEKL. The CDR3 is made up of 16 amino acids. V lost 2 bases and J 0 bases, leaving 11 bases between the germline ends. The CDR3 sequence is CASSQITASSYNEQFF. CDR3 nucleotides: TGCGCCAGCAGCCAAATAACAGCAAGCTCCTACAATGAGCAGTTCTTC.